This T cell receptor (beta chain) was obtained from a study of metastatic and nonmetastatic thyroid tumors. Study background: Repertoires from blood and tumor or nodule tissue of malignant and benign thyroid patients were compared. Overall study findings and caveats: Reported TCR beta diversity, measured in blood and tumor, was significantly higher for malignant thyroid tumors than for benign nodules.

Germline V lookup: CDR1 SGHAT, CDR2 FQNNGV. The J segment lost 7 bases and the V segment lost 4 bases, leaving 8 bases of the junction unmatched. This CDR3 is built from 16 residues. This clone appeared many times. What it binds is unknown. As originally analysed: For papillary thyroid cancer, a distant-metastasis classifier was constructed from CDR3 differences observed across clinicopathological groups. Using MiXCR, TCRdb reanalyzed the PCR reads. V and J calls and clone size were set by TCRdb, not the authors. The table records around 20,000 clones, 25% to 35% of them present only once. Thyroid surgery was performed in patients who had received no treatment beforehand.

This clonotype originated in a female donor with papillary thyroid cancer or a benign thyroid nodule (not recorded which). Some clones in this sample may be carry-over from other donors' samples. Sequenced: tumor tissue. The chain recombines TRBV11-2 with TRBJ2-2; 11 bases align to TRBD2. The CDR3, as DNA: TGTGCCAGCAGCTCGATTAGCGGGAGGGTGATCGGGGAGCTGTTTTTT. It translates to CASSSISGRVIGELFF.